These 22 T cell receptor beta chains were sequenced from one sample in a study of T-cell reconstitution after alpha-beta-depleted transplantation in children. A TCRbeta library incorporating unique molecular identifiers was prepared. TCRdb re-analysed the PCR reads in MiXCR, keeping a single row per CDR3 protein. This table has some 600,000 distinct CDR3 sequences, around 13% appearing once. The material was PBMCs, mostly from graft donor cells, obtained 360 days after TCRalphabeta/CD19-depleted stem cell transplant. All receptors come from a male patient between 5 and 17 years old who had a stem cell transplant for acute myeloid leukemia, so the T cells may come from the graft donor.

This clonotype was counted a few times. V and J are TRBV20-1 and TRBJ2-7; D is ambiguous. Germline V gives CDR1 DFQATT, CDR2 SNEGSKA (reference sequence). CDR3 size: 14 residues. The V end lost 6 bases, the J end lost 2 bases, and 17 bases lay between the germline ends. The CDR3 reads CSASKVGLPYEQYF. In nucleotides, the CDR3 is TGCAGTGCCAGCAAGGTCGGGTTACCCTACGAGCAGTACTTC.

The chain combines TRBV3-1 with TRBJ2-1; 9 bases match TRBD1. With 1 base clipped from V and 2 bases from J, the junction kept 6 bases outside the gene matches. From germline, CDR1 is LGHDT and CDR2 YNNKEL (reference sequence). The CDR3 length is 17 residues. CDR3 bases: TGTGCCAGCAGCCAAGGTTACAGGGGGCCCCCCTACAATGAGCAGTTCTTC. This codes for CASSQGYRGPPYNEQFF.

The CDR3 region has the DNA TGTGCCAGCAGCACCGGGACTAGAAGCCAGTACTTC. Translation: CASSTGTRSQYF. The chain recombines TRBV6-2 or TRBV6-3 with TRBJ2-5; 8 nucleotides match TRBD2. J gave up 10 bases and V 6 bases, and 7 bases lay outside the gene matches. Germline CDR1 reads MNHEY; CDR2 reads SVGEGT. This CDR3 has 12 residues.

This clonotype has a handful of counts. The rearrangement links TRBV6-5 to TRBJ2-6, with unresolved D. With 8 bases removed from V and 1 base from J, the gap between germline ends came to 3 bases. The CDR3 length is 12 residues. CDR1 is MNHEY and CDR2 is SVGAGI in the germline V gene. CDR3 loop: CASGSGANVLTF. The CDR3 coding sequence is TGTGCCAGCGGTTCTGGGGCCAACGTCCTGACTTTC.

This clonotype was found many times. The chain employs TRBV29-1 and TRBJ2-1; D is perhaps TRBD2 (5 bases). Trimming left V 6 bases short and J 4 bases short, with 19 bases between. The germline V gene has CDR1 SQVTM and CDR2 ANQGSEA. The CDR3 is made up of 15 amino acids. CDR3 in DNA: TGCAGCGTCCCAAGCCCACTAGTAGGGTACAATGAGCAGTTCTTC. As protein: CSVPSPLVGYNEQFF.

This clonotype was detected a few times. In DNA form, the CDR3 reads TGCAGCGTTGAAGTGGTCTCCTACGAGCAGTACTTC. The encoded protein is CSVEVVSYEQYF. The chain combines TRBV29-1 with TRBJ2-7, with D hard to call. V lost 1 base to trimming and J lost 0 bases, with 4 bases between them. Germline V lookup: CDR1 SQVTM, CDR2 ANQGSEA. CDR3 length: 12 residues.

Only a few counts were recorded for this clonotype. The chain uses TRBV20-1 and TRBJ2-1, with 8 bases that match TRBD1. This CDR3 comprises 16 residues. Germline CDR1 reads DFQATT; CDR2 reads SNEGSKA (reference sequence). V lost 0 bases to trimming and J lost 8 bases; unmatched junction nucleotides: 12. The DNA for the CDR3 is TGCAGTGCTAGAGATCTCCCGGGCAGGGGGCGCGATGAGCAGTTCTTC. It specifies CSARDLPGRGRDEQFF.

V and J are TRBV10-2 and TRBJ2-7, with D perhaps matching TRBD1 or TRBD2 (5 bases each). CDR1 WSHSY and CDR2 SAAADI come from the germline V gene. The CDR3 spans 14 residues. The ends were cut back, 2 bases at V and 2 bases at J, with 10 bases in the middle. CDR3 in amino acids: CASSEGTLPYEQYF. The CDR3 region has the DNA TGCGCCAGCAGTGAGGGGACCTTACCCTACGAGCAGTACTTC.

This clonotype was seen at least ten times. This chain connects TRBV12-3 or TRBV12-4 to TRBJ2-5; D is unclear. This CDR3 region has 13 residues. The V and J ends lost 7 bases and 3 bases respectively, with 12 bases between them. The CDR3 loop is CASTIAGKETQYF. CDR3 nucleotide sequence: TGTGCCAGCACCATTGCAGGCAAAGAGACCCAGTACTTC.

In this sample, this clonotype turned up a few times. J is TRBJ2-5 and V is TRBV20-1, with 8 bases matching TRBD2. Germline CDR1 is DFQATT and CDR2 is SNEGSKA (reference sequence). The J segment lost 4 bases and the V segment lost 2 bases, leaving 21 bases of the junction unmatched. The CDR3 length is 19 residues. The CDR3 region is CSARRPFIREAGEGETQYF. CDR3 DNA: TGCAGTGCTAGACGCCCTTTTATTCGGGAAGCGGGAGAGGGAGAGACCCAGTACTTC.

The gene calls are TRBV12-3 or TRBV12-4 and TRBJ1-3; D is unclear. Trimming removed 5 bases from V and 4 bases from J, with 9 bases in between. The length of the CDR3 is 13 residues. The CDR3 here is CASSRREGNTIYF. CDR3 bases: TGTGCCAGCAGTAGACGGGAGGGAAACACCATATATTTT.

This clonotype was counted between two and nine times. CDR3 coding DNA: TGTGCCAGCAGCCAAGAATATGGGACCTACAATGAGCAGTTCTTC. It encodes CASSQEYGTYNEQFF. The V and J genes are TRBV3-1 and TRBJ2-1; no firm D call. The V gene lost 0 bases and the J gene lost 2 bases, with 8 bases spanning the gap. Germline V gene lookup returns CDR1 LGHDT and CDR2 YNNKEL (reference sequence). The CDR3 is 15 residues long.

The chain combines TRBV12-5 with TRBJ2-1, with 13 bases identical to TRBD2. In germline, CDR1 is LGHNT, CDR2 FRNRAP. This CDR3 spans 17 amino acids. The junction had 3 bases not matched to a gene; V was cut back by 1 base and J by 3 bases. CDR3 loop: CASGLEGLAGFYNEQFF. The CDR3 DNA is TGTGCTAGTGGTTTGGAGGGACTAGCGGGATTCTACAATGAGCAGTTCTTC. The full variable domain, in which reference TRBV12-5 and TRBJ2-1 provide the parts outside the CDR3, is DARVTQTPRHKVTEMGQEVTMRCQPILGHNTVFWYRQTMMQGLELLAYFRNRAPLDDSGMPKDRFSAEMPDATLATLKIQPSEPRDSAVYFCASGLEGLAGFYNEQFFGPGTRLTVL.

This clonotype was detected ten times or more. This sequence joins TRBV10-3 and TRBJ2-4; possibly TRBD1 or TRBD2 for D (5 bases each). The V gene's germline CDR1 is ENHRY and CDR2 SYGVKD. The CDR3 covers 15 residues. V was trimmed by 6 bases and J by 9 bases, leaving 21 bases between them. The DNA for the CDR3 is TGTGCCATCAGATCTCTAGAGGGTGTTGGGGGCATTCAGTACTTC. It specifies CAIRSLEGVGGIQYF.

The genes are TRBV6-2 or TRBV6-3 and TRBJ1-5, with TRBD1 as a possible D gene (6 bases). The CDR3 has 13 residues. CDR1 is MNHEY and CDR2 is SVGEGT in the germline V gene. V was trimmed by 3 bases and J by 6 bases, leaving 9 bases between them. CDR3 protein: CASSYQGPQPQHF. The CDR3, as DNA: TGTGCCAGCAGTTATCAGGGGCCTCAGCCCCAGCATTTT.

This chain links TRBV20-1 with TRBJ2-7, with a weak D call TRBD2 (5 bases). The germline CDR1 and CDR2 sequences are DFQATT and SNEGSKA (reference sequence). The V end was cut by 0 bases, the J end by 2 bases, with 11 bases between. This CDR3 has 14 residues. The CDR3 sequence: CSARDRDKPYEQYF. CDR3 DNA: TGCAGTGCTAGAGATCGGGATAAACCCTACGAGCAGTACTTC.

This clonotype was detected ten times or more. This rearrangement joins TRBV20-1 to TRBJ2-1, with a weak D call TRBD2 (6 bases). This CDR3 comprises 12 residues. Germline CDR1 reads DFQATT; CDR2 reads SNEGSKA (reference sequence). Trimming removed 4 bases from V and 6 bases from J, with 10 bases in between. CDR3 nucleotides: TGCAGTGCTAAACGGGGGTTCAATGAGCAGTTCTTC. The encoded protein is CSAKRGFNEQFF.

The chain links TRBV5-6 to TRBJ2-2; D gene uncertain. Germline V gene lookup returns CDR1 SGHDT and CDR2 YYEEEE. Trimming stripped 4 bases from V and 6 bases from J, with 10 bases between. This CDR3 spans 13 amino acids. The CDR3 spells CASSMRMPGELFF. DNA for the CDR3: TGTGCCAGCAGCATGCGGATGCCCGGGGAGCTGTTTTTT.

This clonotype was picked up a small number of times. This chain joins TRBV12-3 or TRBV12-4 and TRBJ2-1; 12 nucleotides line up with TRBD2. The CDR3 is 18 amino acids. The V gene end was trimmed by 5 bases and the J gene end by 2 bases; junction bases not matched to a gene: 10. The CDR3 protein is CASSPWTSGTTPYNEQFF. CDR3 coding DNA: TGTGCCAGCAGTCCCTGGACTAGCGGGACCACCCCCTACAATGAGCAGTTCTTC.

J is TRBJ1-3 and V is TRBV7-2, with D perhaps TRBD1 (5 bases). Trimming shortened V by 3 bases and J by 0 bases, and 15 bases separated the two germline ends. CDR1 is SGHTA, CDR2 FQGNSA, per germline. The CDR3 runs to 17 residues. The CDR3 sequence: CASSFTPGPLSGNTIYF. As DNA, the CDR3 is TGTGCCAGCAGCTTTACCCCGGGGCCACTCTCTGGAAACACCATATATTTT.

This clonotype was seen a handful of times. V and J are TRBV5-1 and TRBJ2-7; D is unresolved. The CDR3 runs to 14 residues. Between the trimmed V and J ends, which lost 0 bases and 6 bases, there was a span of 13 bases. Germline loops: CDR1 SGHRS, CDR2 YFSETQ. The CDR3: CASSLDSANCEQYF. As DNA, the CDR3 is TGCGCCAGCAGCTTGGACTCGGCAAATTGCGAGCAGTACTTC.

The V call is TRBV20-1, the J call TRBJ2-5; possibly TRBD1 or TRBD2 for D (6 bases each). CDR3 length: 15 amino acids. In germline, CDR1 is DFQATT, CDR2 SNEGSKA (reference sequence). With 4 bases removed from V and 4 bases from J, the gap between germline ends came to 19 bases. In nucleotides, the CDR3 is TGCAGTGCTACCCTGGACATCGAGGGGGGAGAGACCCAGTACTTC. Residues: CSATLDIEGGETQYF.